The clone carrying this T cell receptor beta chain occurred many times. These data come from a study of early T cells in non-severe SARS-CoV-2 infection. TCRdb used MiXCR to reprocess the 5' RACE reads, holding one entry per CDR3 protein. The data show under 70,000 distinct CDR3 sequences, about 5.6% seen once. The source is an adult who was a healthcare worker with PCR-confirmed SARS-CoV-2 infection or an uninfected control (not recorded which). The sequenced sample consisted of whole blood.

The CDR3, as DNA: TGTGCCAGCAGCTTACTGTCTGGCAATGAGCAGTTCTTC. Translation: CASSLLSGNEQFF. This rearrangement joins TRBV7-3 to TRBJ2-1, with D unclear. The V end lost 2 bases, the J end lost 6 bases, and 8 bases lay between the germline ends. CDR1 and CDR2 from the germline V gene are SGHTA and FQGTGA. The CDR3 sequence is 13 residues long.